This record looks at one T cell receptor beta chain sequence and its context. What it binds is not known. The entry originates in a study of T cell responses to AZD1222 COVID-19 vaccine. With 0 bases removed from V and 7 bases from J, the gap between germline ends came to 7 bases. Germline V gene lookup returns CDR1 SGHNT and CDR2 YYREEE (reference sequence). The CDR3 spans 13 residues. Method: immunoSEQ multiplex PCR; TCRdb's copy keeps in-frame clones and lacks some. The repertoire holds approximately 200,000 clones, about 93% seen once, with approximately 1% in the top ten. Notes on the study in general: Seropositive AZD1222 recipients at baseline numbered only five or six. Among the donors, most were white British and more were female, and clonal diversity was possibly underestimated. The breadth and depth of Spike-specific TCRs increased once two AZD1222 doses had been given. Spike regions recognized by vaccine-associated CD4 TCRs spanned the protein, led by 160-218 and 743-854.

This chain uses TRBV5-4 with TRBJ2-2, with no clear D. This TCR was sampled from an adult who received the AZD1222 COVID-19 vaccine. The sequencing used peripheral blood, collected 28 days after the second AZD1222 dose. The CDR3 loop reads CASSLEGLGELFF. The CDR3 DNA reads TGTGCCAGCAGCTTGGAAGGGCTCGGGGAGCTGTTTTTT. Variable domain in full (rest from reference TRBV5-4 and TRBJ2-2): ETGVTQSPTHLIKTRGQQVTLRCSSQSGHNTVSWYQQALGQGPQFIFQYYREEENGRGNFPPRFSGLQFPNYSSELNVNALELDDSALYLCASSLEGLGELFFGEGSRLTVL.